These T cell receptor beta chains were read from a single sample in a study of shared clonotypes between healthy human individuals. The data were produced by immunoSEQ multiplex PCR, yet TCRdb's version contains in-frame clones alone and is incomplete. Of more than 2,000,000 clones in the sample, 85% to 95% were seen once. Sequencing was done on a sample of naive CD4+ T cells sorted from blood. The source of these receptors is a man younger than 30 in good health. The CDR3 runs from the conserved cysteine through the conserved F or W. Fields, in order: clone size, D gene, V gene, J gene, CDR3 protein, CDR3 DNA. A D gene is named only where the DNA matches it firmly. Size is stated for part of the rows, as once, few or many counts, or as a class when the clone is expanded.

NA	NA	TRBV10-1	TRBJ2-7	CASSDSIQPYEQYF	TGCGCCAGCAGTGACTCGATACAGCCATACGAGCAGTACTTC
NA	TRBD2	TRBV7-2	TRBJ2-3	CASSPRLAGRSSTDTQYF	TGTGCCAGCAGCCCTCGACTAGCGGGACGTTCGAGCACAGATACGCAGTATTTT
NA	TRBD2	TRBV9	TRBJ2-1	CASSVQAGLAGGQGQFF	TGTGCCAGCAGCGTCCAGGCGGGGCTAGCGGGGGGCCAGGGGCAGTTCTTC
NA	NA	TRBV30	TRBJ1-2	CAWSVRQGNYGYTF	TGTGCCTGGAGTGTACGCCAGGGGAACTATGGCTACACCTTC
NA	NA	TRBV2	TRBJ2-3	CASTGQLGRISTDTQYF	TGTGCCAGCACCGGTCAACTAGGCCGTATAAGCACAGATACGCAGTATTTT
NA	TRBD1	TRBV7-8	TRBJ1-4	CASSKQGAGEKLFF	TGTGCCAGCAGCAAACAGGGGGCCGGGGAAAAACTGTTTTTT
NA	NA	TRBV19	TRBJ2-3	CASTSVPLGLAGGPRSRDTQYF	NA
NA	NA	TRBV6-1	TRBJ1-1	CASRRTQGEAFF	TGTGCCAGCAGACGGACGCAAGGGGAAGCTTTCTTT
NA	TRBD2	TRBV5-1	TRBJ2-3	CASSSSGRGGDTQYF	TGCGCCAGCAGCTCTAGCGGGAGAGGGGGTGATACGCAGTATTTT
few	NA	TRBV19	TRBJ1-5	CASSPTWGLSNQPQHF	TGTGCCAGTAGTCCCACGTGGGGGCTTAGCAATCAGCCCCAGCATTTT
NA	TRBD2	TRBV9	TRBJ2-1	CASSVGTSGRYEQFF	TGTGCCAGCAGCGTAGGGACTAGCGGGCGGTATGAGCAGTTCTTC
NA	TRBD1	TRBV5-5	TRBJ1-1	CASSLYQGVSNTEAFF	TGTGCCAGCAGCTTGTACCAGGGGGTATCGAACACTGAAGCTTTCTTT
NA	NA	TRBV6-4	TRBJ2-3	CASSESAAQDTQYF	TGTGCCAGCAGTGAGTCCGCGGCACAAGATACGCAGTATTTT
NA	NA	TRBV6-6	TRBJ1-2	CASSLRDNFYGYTF	TGTGCCAGCAGTCTAAGGGACAACTTCTATGGCTACACCTTC
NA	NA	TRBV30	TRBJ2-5	CAWNRDRGETQYF	TGTGCCTGGAACAGGGACCGTGGAGAGACCCAGTACTTC
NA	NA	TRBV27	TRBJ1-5	CASSLTGSSNQPQHF	TGTGCCAGCAGTTTAACAGGGTCTAGCAATCAGCCCCAGCATTTT
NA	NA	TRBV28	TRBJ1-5	CASSMTFYSNQPQHF	TGTGCCAGCAGCATGACCTTCTATAGCAATCAGCCCCAGCATTTT
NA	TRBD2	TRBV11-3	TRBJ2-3	CASSSPGGGADTQYF	TGTGCCAGCAGCTCCCCCGGGGGAGGGGCAGATACGCAGTATTTT
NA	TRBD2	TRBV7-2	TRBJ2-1	CARSRERGIDEQFF	TGTGCCCGCAGTAGGGAGCGGGGTATCGATGAGCAGTTCTTC
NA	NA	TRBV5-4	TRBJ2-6	CASSLAGKRANVLTF	TGTGCCAGCAGCTTGGCGGGCAAACGGGCCAACGTCCTGACTTTC
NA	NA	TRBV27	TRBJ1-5	CASSLSPDGSNRPQHF	TGTGCCAGCAGTTTATCCCCGGACGGTAGCAATCGGCCCCAGCATTTT
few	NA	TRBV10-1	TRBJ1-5	CASGAGGGSQPQHF	TGCGCCAGCGGAGCAGGAGGAGGGAGTCAGCCCCAGCATTTT
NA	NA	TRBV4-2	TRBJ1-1	CASSHQTGRNEAFF	TGTGCCAGCAGCCATCAGACCGGGCGAAATGAAGCTTTCTTT
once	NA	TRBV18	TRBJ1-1	CASSPGEGTEAFF	TGTGCCAGCTCACCAGGGGAAGGCACTGAAGCTTTCTTT
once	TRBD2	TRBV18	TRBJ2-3	CASSSTSGGASDTQYF	TGTGCCAGCTCGTCGACTAGCGGGGGGGCCTCAGATACGCAGTATTTT
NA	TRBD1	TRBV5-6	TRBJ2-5	CASSLPGQGTETQYF	TGTGCCAGCAGCTTACCGGGACAGGGAACCGAGACCCAGTACTTC
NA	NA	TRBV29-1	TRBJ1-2	CSVQKNYGYTF	TGCAGCGTCCAGAAAAACTATGGCTACACCTTC
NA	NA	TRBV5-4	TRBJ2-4	CASSFSGIVKNIQYF	TGTGCCAGCAGCTTTTCGGGGATTGTCAAAAACATTCAGTACTTC
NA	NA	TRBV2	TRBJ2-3	CASMAAGLSTDTQYF	TGTGCCAGCATGGCCGCGGGGTTGAGCACAGATACGCAGTATTTT
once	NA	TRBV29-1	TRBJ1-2	CSVGGGGYNYGYTF	TGCAGCGTTGGAGGGGGTGGGTACAACTATGGCTACACCTTC
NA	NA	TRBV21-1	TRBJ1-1	CASRTITEAFF	TGTGCCAGCAGGACAATCACTGAAGCTTTCTTT
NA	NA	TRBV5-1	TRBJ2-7	CASSLGQDYEQYF	TGCGCCAGCAGCTTGGGACAAGACTACGAGCAGTACTTC
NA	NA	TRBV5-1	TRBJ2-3	CASSLDRPTDTQYF	TGCGCCAGCAGCTTGGACAGGCCCACAGATACGCAGTATTTT
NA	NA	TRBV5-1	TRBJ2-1	CASSLRSGGYNEQFF	TGCGCCAGCAGCTTGAGGTCAGGGGGGTACAATGAGCAGTTCTTC
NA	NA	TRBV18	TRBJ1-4	CASSPREAANEKLFF	TGTGCCAGCTCACCACGGGAAGCTGCTAATGAAAAACTGTTTTTT
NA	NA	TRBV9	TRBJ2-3	CASSITASTDTQYF	TGTGCCAGCAGCATTACGGCTAGCACAGATACGCAGTATTTT
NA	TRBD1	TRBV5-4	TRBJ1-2	CASSLGQGVSYTF	TGTGCCAGCAGCTTGGGACAGGGGGTTAGCTACACCTTC
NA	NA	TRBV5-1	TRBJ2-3	CASSLWGSTDTQYF	TGCGCCAGCAGCTTGTGGGGGTCCACAGATACGCAGTATTTT
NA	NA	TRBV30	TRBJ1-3	CAWKTDSYSGNTIYF	TGTGCCTGGAAAACGGACAGCTACTCTGGAAACACCATATATTTT
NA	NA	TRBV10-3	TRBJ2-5	CAISVTWGQETQYF	TGTGCCATCAGTGTCACATGGGGACAAGAGACCCAGTACTTC
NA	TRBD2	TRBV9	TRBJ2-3	CASSVVPAGAADTQYF	TGTGCCAGCAGCGTAGTCCCAGCGGGGGCCGCAGATACGCAGTATTTT
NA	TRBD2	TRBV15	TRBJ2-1	CATDKAGANGEQFF	TGTGCCACTGATAAAGCGGGAGCAAACGGTGAGCAGTTCTTC
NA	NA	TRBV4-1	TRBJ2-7	CASSQGTGSSYEQYF	TGCGCCAGCAGCCAAGGGACGGGTAGCTCCTACGAGCAGTACTTC
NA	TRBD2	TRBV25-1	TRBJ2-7	CASSEALAGAYEQYF	TGTGCCAGCAGTGAAGCTCTAGCGGGAGCCTACGAGCAGTACTTC
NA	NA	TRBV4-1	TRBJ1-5	CASSQEGGGGTQPQHF	TGCGCCAGCAGCCAAGAGGGTGGAGGCGGGACTCAGCCCCAGCATTTT
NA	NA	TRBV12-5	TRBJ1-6	CASGPAGRNSPLHF	TGTGCTAGTGGCCCCGCAGGGCGCAATTCACCCCTCCACTTT
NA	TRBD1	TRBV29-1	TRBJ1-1	CSVPDRGRSEAFF	TGCAGCGTGCCGGACAGGGGGCGGTCTGAAGCTTTCTTT
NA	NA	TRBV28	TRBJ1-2	CASSLRAAYGYTF	TGTGCCAGCAGTTTAAGGGCAGCCTATGGCTACACCTTC
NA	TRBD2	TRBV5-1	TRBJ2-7	CASSLWASGSYEQYF	TGCGCCAGCAGCTTGTGGGCTAGCGGGAGCTACGAGCAGTACTTC
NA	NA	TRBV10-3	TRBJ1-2	CAIRWTDYGYTF	TGTGCCATCAGGTGGACTGACTATGGCTACACCTTC
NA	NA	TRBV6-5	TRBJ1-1	CASRDGTRDQAFF	TGTGCCAGCAGGGACGGGACAAGGGATCAAGCTTTCTTT
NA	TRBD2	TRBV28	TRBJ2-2	CASSSLAGSAGELFF	TGTGCCAGCAGTTCGTTAGCGGGGTCGGCCGGGGAGCTGTTTTTT
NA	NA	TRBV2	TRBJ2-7	CASSDFSTGSSYEQYF	TGTGCCAGCAGTGATTTTAGCACAGGGTCATCCTACGAGCAGTACTTC
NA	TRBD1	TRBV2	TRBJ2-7	CASRMDRGSYEQYF	TGTGCCAGCAGAATGGACAGGGGCTCCTACGAGCAGTACTTC
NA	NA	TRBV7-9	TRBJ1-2	CASSVGGYGYTF	TGTGCCAGCAGCGTGGGGGGCTATGGCTACACCTTC
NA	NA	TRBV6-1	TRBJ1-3	CASSGQGGNTIYF	TGTGCCAGCAGCGGCCAGGGGGGAAACACCATATATTTT
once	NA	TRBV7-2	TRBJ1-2	CASSPPNRQGSRGYTF	TGTGCCAGCAGCCCCCCTAATCGGCAGGGATCGCGTGGCTACACCTTC
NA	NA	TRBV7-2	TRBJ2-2	CASSVSGINGELFF	TGTGCCAGCAGCGTGTCAGGGATAAACGGGGAGCTGTTTTTT
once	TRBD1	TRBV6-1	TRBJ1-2	CASSVEGQGPYGYTF	TGTGCCAGCAGTGTTGAAGGACAGGGGCCCTATGGCTACACCTTC
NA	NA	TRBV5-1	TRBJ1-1	CASSLGQINTEAFF	TGCGCCAGCAGCTTGGGGCAGATAAACACTGAAGCTTTCTTT